These 16 T cell receptor beta chains originate from one sample sequenced in a study of molecular identifiers for immune sequencing clone quantification. MiXCR, run by TCRdb on the PCR reads, gives a single entry per CDR3 protein. The sample lists approximately 320,000 distinct CDR3 sequences, about 22% occurring once. Input material: naive CD8+ T cells from blood, with Jurkat cell RNA spiked in. Indicated subset: FACS-sorted CD8+CD4-CCR7+CD45RA+ naive T cells. These receptors originate from a human donor in good health. Some libraries in this study had Jurkat cell RNA spiked in.

This chain uses TRBV19 with TRBJ1-2, with a tentative D call TRBD1 (5 bases). Germline V gene sequence: CDR1 LNHDA, CDR2 SQIVND (reference sequence). The CDR3 is made up of 14 amino acids. The V and J ends lost 5 bases and 4 bases respectively, with 14 bases between them. The CDR3 DNA reads as TGTGCCAGTAGTCCCACCGCGGGGGTCTATGGCTACACCTTC. It specifies CASSPTAGVYGYTF.

The table lists this clonotype with many counts. This sequence joins TRBV5-1 and TRBJ2-7; D possibly corresponds to TRBD2 (6 bases). CDR1 and CDR2 (germline): SGHRS, YFSETQ. With 0 bases removed from V and 5 bases from J, the gap between germline ends came to 15 bases. The CDR3 consists of 15 residues. The CDR3 spells CASSLESSEVHEQYF. The CDR3 coding sequence is TGCGCCAGCAGCTTGGAGTCTAGCGAGGTCCACGAGCAGTACTTC.

This clonotype was counted between two and nine times. This chain joins TRBV5-6 and TRBJ2-1, with 8 bases matching TRBD2. The germline V gene encodes CDR1 SGHDT and CDR2 YYEEEE. The CDR3 is 15 residues long. V gave up 0 bases and J gave up 4 bases; unmatched junction bases: 3. CDR3 amino acids: CASSLELAAYNEQFF. The CDR3 nucleotides are TGTGCCAGCAGCTTGGAACTAGCGGCTTACAATGAGCAGTTCTTC.

This clonotype was picked up many times. The chain employs TRBV20-1 and TRBJ2-7; D might be TRBD2 (5 bases). The CDR3 extends over 13 amino acids. V lost 5 bases and J lost 0, with 11 bases in between. Germline V lookup: CDR1 DFQATT, CDR2 SNEGSKA (reference sequence). Here the CDR3 reads CSAAPDFSYEQYF. CDR3 in DNA: TGCAGTGCTGCACCGGACTTCTCCTACGAGCAGTACTTC.

This clonotype was seen ten or more times. V and J are TRBV5-4 and TRBJ2-7; the D is unclear. The CDR3 covers 13 residues. The V end lost 3 bases, the J end lost 4 bases, and 11 bases lay between the germline ends. The germline V gene encodes CDR1 SGHNT and CDR2 YYREEE (reference sequence). CDR3: CASSSDNSYEQYF. As DNA, the CDR3 is TGTGCCAGCAGCTCAGATAACTCGTACGAGCAGTACTTC.

The table lists this clonotype with a few counts. The chain is built from TRBV20-1 and TRBJ2-7; the D gene is possibly TRBD1 (6 bases). In germline, CDR1 is DFQATT, CDR2 SNEGSKA (reference sequence). The CDR3 has 14 residues. V was clipped by 0 bases and J by 0 bases, with 9 bases between them. This CDR3 is CSARDDRRSYEQYF. The DNA for the CDR3 is TGCAGTGCTAGAGACGACAGGCGCTCCTACGAGCAGTACTTC.

The table lists this clonotype with a few counts. The V gene is TRBV10-2, the J gene TRBJ2-3, with TRBD2 identical over 13 bases. Germline-derived CDR1 and CDR2 are WSHSY and SAAADI. The length of the CDR3 is 15 residues. V lost 7 bases and J lost 2; bases outside the gene matches: 3. The CDR3 protein is CASTGLAGVTDTQYF. In DNA, the CDR3 is TGCGCCAGCACCGGACTAGCGGGGGTCACAGATACGCAGTATTTT.

This clonotype was counted ten times or more. V gene TRBV29-1 combines with J gene TRBJ2-7, with D possibly TRBD2 on 5 matching bases. This CDR3 region has 12 residues. V was shortened by 7 bases and J by 3 bases, with 13 bases between the two germline ends. Germline V lookup: CDR1 SQVTM, CDR2 ANQGSEA. CDR3 region: CSAGIGDYEQYF. DNA of the CDR3: TGCAGCGCCGGGATAGGCGACTACGAGCAGTACTTC.

The CDR3 DNA follows: TGTGCCAGCAGCCAAGACTCAGGGGCGAACACTGAAGCTTTCTTT. It is translated as CASSQDSGANTEAFF. This rearrangement joins TRBV14 to TRBJ1-1; perhaps TRBD1 as D (6 bases). The CDR3 totals 15 residues. Germline V gene sequence: CDR1 SGHDN, CDR2 FVKESK. V was cut by 0 bases and J by 1 base, with 9 bases left in between.

With regard to this clonotype: Being one base from a much bigger clone, this may be a read error. V gene TRBV5-1 combines with J gene TRBJ2-3, with 9 bases that match TRBD1. Germline V gene data show CDR1 as SGHRS and CDR2 as YFSETQ. The CDR3 runs to 19 residues. The CDR3 DNA is TGCGCCAGAAGCTTGGGCGCCCGGGCGGGGACAGGGTTTACAGATACGCAGTATTTT. Encoded protein: CARSLGARAGTGFTDTQYF.

J is TRBJ2-7 and V is TRBV19; D is unclear. The CDR3 loop spans 13 amino acids. V lost 5 bases and J 7 bases, leaving 15 bases between the germline ends. The V gene's germline CDR1 is LNHDA and CDR2 SQIVND (reference sequence). The CDR3 DNA reads TGTGCCAGTAGTGGAGCTGGTCCGGTTGAGCAGTACTTC. Amino acids: CASSGAGPVEQYF.

Worth noting for this clonotype: At one end, the junction sequence differs from germline, possibly due to a read error. The rearrangement links TRBV7-9 to TRBJ1-5; tentative D call: TRBD1 (5 bases). The CDR3 is 16 amino acids. Germline CDR1 is SEHNR and CDR2 is FQNEAQ (reference sequence). CDR3 nucleotide sequence: TGTGCCAGCAGCTTGGCGACAGAGACTAGCTATCAGCCCCAGCATTTT. Its translation: CASSLATETSYQPQHF.

This clonotype was seen a handful of times. The chain has TRBV28 and TRBJ2-7; 7 bases fit TRBD2. The V gene's germline CDR1 is MDHEN and CDR2 SYDVKM. The CDR3 has 15 amino acids. Losses at the gene ends were 5 bases for V and 3 bases for J; bases not matched to a gene: 10. The CDR3 is CASSLRTSGVYEQYF. The CDR3 coding sequence is TGTGCCAGCAGTCTTAGGACAAGCGGGGTCTACGAGCAGTACTTC.

V usage is TRBV20-1 and J usage is TRBJ2-7; D may be TRBD1 (5 bases). V shed 1 base and J shed 5 bases, with 21 bases lying between them. The germline V gene has CDR1 DFQATT and CDR2 SNEGSKA (reference sequence). The CDR3 has 16 residues. The CDR3 DNA reads TGCAGTGCTAGAGGCTATCATGGGGTAGAAGGGGACGAGCAGTACTTC. This translates into CSARGYHGVEGDEQYF.

This clonotype was counted many times. V usage is TRBV7-9 and J usage is TRBJ2-7, with D maybe TRBD2 (6 bases). The CDR3 consists of 12 residues. Between the trimmed V and J ends, which lost 5 bases and 6 bases, there was a span of 11 bases. The germline V gene encodes CDR1 SEHNR and CDR2 FQNEAQ (reference sequence). The DNA for the CDR3 is TGTGCCAGCAGCCCTGGGGGGATCGAGCAGTACTTC. Translation: CASSPGGIEQYF.

With respect to this clonotype: One junction end does not reproduce the germline sequence, and a read error may be involved. The rearrangement uses TRBV28 and TRBJ2-2; 7 positions match TRBD1. CDR1 and CDR2 from the germline V gene are MDHEN and SYDVKM. The CDR3 covers 15 residues. CDR3 region: CASSLWDRNTGELFF. DNA of the CDR3: TGTGCCAGCAGTTTATGGGACAGGAACACCGGGGAGCTGTTCTTT. The variable domain in full, with the rest retrieved from reference TRBV28 and TRBJ2-2, is DVKVTQSSRYLVKRTGEKVFLECVQDMDHENMFWYRQDPGLGLRLIYFSYDVKMKEKGDIPEGYSVSREKKERFSLILESASTNQTSMYLCASSLWDRNTGELFFGEGSRLTVL.